Presented here are 30 T cell receptor beta chains from one specimen sequenced in a study of blood T cell repertoires in COVID-19. Clones were sequenced by immunoSEQ multiplex PCR, and TCRdb holds only the in-frame ones, with some missing. The table shows about 300,000 clones, with around 87% occurring only once. The sequenced sample was peripheral blood. The receptors shown here come from a man aged 65 to 79 with acute or convalescent COVID-19.

The rearrangement uses TRBV7-8 and TRBJ1-6, with a weak D call TRBD1 (6 bases). The germline V gene has CDR1 SGHVS and CDR2 FQNEAQ. This CDR3 spans 16 amino acids. The V end lost 7 bases, the J end lost 11 bases, and 24 bases lay between the germline ends. The CDR3 nucleotides are TGTGCCAGCACCCGGGGGGGCCCGGGAGGAAGGGCACCCCTCCACTTT. It specifies CASTRGGPGGRAPLHF.

The chain links TRBV6-5 to TRBJ1-5, with TRBD1 matching 8 bases. The CDR3 is 16 amino acids. Germline CDR1 and CDR2: MNHEY and SVGAGI. V gave up 0 bases and J gave up 4 bases; unmatched junction bases: 5. The CDR3 DNA follows: TGTGCCAGCAGTTACTCGGGCTGGGACAGGAATCAGCCCCAGCATTTT. Encoded protein: CASSYSGWDRNQPQHF.

There are a few counts of this clone. The rearrangement joins TRBV7-2 to TRBJ2-5, with TRBD1 matching 9 bases. Germline trimming cut 1 base from V and 9 bases from J; bases unmatched to any gene: 9. Germline lookup yields CDR1 SGHTA and CDR2 FQGNSA. The CDR3 loop spans 15 amino acids. CDR3 in amino acids: CASSLVATGGAAQYF. Written as DNA, the CDR3 is TGTGCCAGCAGCTTAGTGGCGACAGGGGGGGCGGCCCAGTACTTC.

The V and J genes are TRBV21-1 and TRBJ2-3; TRBD2, as called in the table, went unchecked against the DNA. TRBV21-1 is noted as a pseudogene. This CDR3 has 20 residues. The CDR3 loop reads CASSKDSTVLAGGITDTQYF. The CDR3, as DNA: TGTGCCAGCAGCAAAGACTCGACTGTACTTGCGGGGGGGATTACAGATACGCAGTATTTT.

The gene calls are TRBV20-1 and TRBJ2-2; TRBD2 agrees at 7 bases. The CDR3 covers 13 residues. V lost 3 bases and J lost 8; bases outside the gene matches: 6. CDR1 is DFQATT and CDR2 is SNEGSKA in the germline V gene (reference sequence). This chain's CDR3 is CSASLADPGELFF. The CDR3 DNA reads as TGCAGTGCTAGTCTAGCGGATCCTGGGGAGCTGTTTTTT.

V usage is TRBV9 and J usage is TRBJ1-6; TRBD1 is a possible D gene (6 bases). Germline-derived CDR1 and CDR2 are SGDLS and YYNGEE. The CDR3 is 15 amino acids. V gave up 0 bases and J gave up 10 bases, with 14 bases separating them. The DNA of the CDR3 is TGTGCCAGCAGCGTAGGGGGACAATTTCCATCACCCCTCCACTTT. Its protein is CASSVGGQFPSPLHF.

The rearrangement joins TRBV10-3 to TRBJ2-5, with 13 bases lining up with TRBD2. V lost 0 bases to trimming and J lost 5 bases; unmatched junction nucleotides: 6. CDR1 and CDR2 from the germline V gene are ENHRY and SYGVKD. This CDR3 is 17 amino acids long. CDR3 sequence reads: CAISESMRLAGGETQYF. The CDR3 bases are TGTGCCATCAGTGAGTCGATGCGACTAGCGGGGGGTGAGACCCAGTACTTC.

The rearrangement joins TRBV21-1 to TRBJ1-4; TRBD1 was called by the table and not checked on the DNA. TRBV21-1 is tagged as a pseudogene. This CDR3 is 16 amino acids long. The CDR3 DNA sequence: TGTGCCAGCAGCCGGGACAGGGGATGTCGGGGGGAAAAACTGTTTTTT. Amino acid sequence: CASSRDRGCRGEKLFF.

A single count supports this clone. The chain recombines TRBV3-1 (or the pseudogene TRBV3-2) with TRBJ1-1; weak D call: TRBD1 (6 bases). The CDR3 consists of 13 residues. The V end was cut by 1 base, the J end by 7 bases, with 10 bases between. CDR1 LGHDT and CDR2 YNNKEL come from the germline V gene (reference sequence). The CDR3 spells CASSQGQVGEAFF. In DNA, the CDR3 is TGTGCCAGCAGCCAAGGACAGGTGGGTGAAGCTTTCTTT.

V and J are TRBV5-1 and TRBJ1-1; no reliable D call. The CDR3 totals 13 residues. The germline gives CDR1 SGHRS, CDR2 YFSETQ. V shed 7 bases and J shed 1 base, with 11 bases lying between them. CDR3 amino acids: CASGFTENTEAFF. In DNA form, the CDR3 reads TGCGCCAGCGGTTTCACAGAGAACACTGAAGCTTTCTTT.

This CDR3 is CASSRNTGKQYF. The DNA for the CDR3 is TGTGCCAGCAGCCGTAACACAGGGAAGCAGTACTTC. The chain uses TRBV14 and TRBJ2-7; D is possibly TRBD1 (6 bases). Trimming shortened V by 4 bases and J by 8 bases, and 12 bases separated the two germline ends. The CDR3 is made up of 12 amino acids. The germline CDR1 and CDR2 sequences are SGHDN and FVKESK.

The rearrangement uses TRBV6-5 and TRBJ1-3; possible D gene TRBD1, 5 bases. CDR3 length equals 14 residues. Trimming stripped 5 bases from V and 4 bases from J, with 12 bases between. Germline V lookup: CDR1 MNHEY, CDR2 SVGAGI. CDR3 nucleotides: TGTGCCAGCAGTACGGTCAGGGTCGGAAACACCATATATTTT. It encodes CASSTVRVGNTIYF.

The rearrangement uses TRBV7-2 and TRBJ2-1, with 9 bases that match TRBD1. This CDR3 contains 15 residues. CDR1 and CDR2 (germline): SGHTA, FQGNSA. V gave up 4 bases and J gave up 9 bases; unmatched junction bases: 10. The CDR3, as DNA: TGTGCCAGCAGCTATCGGACAGGGGAGGATAGTGAGCAGTTCTTC. It yields the protein CASSYRTGEDSEQFF.

This rearrangement joins TRBV19 to TRBJ1-5, with D hard to call. This CDR3 is built from 13 residues. Trimming removed 8 bases at V and 5 bases at J, with 13 bases between. CDR1 and CDR2 from the germline V gene are LNHDA and SQIVND (reference sequence). This CDR3 is CASGGRNYQPQHF. The CDR3 coding sequence is TGTGCCAGTGGAGGCAGGAACTATCAGCCCCAGCATTTT.

This chain uses TRBV9 with TRBJ2-3; TRBD2 aligns across 9 bases. The germline CDR1 and CDR2 sequences are SGDLS and YYNGEE. CDR3 size: 17 residues. The trim removed 4 bases at V and 6 bases at J, leaving 15 bases unmatched. CDR3 loop: CASSPTRTSGLGDTQYF. The CDR3, as DNA: TGTGCCAGCAGCCCCACTCGCACTAGCGGGTTAGGGGATACGCAGTATTTT.

The J gene is TRBJ1-6, the V gene TRBV28; the D is unclear. This CDR3 is 14 amino acids long. In germline, CDR1 is MDHEN, CDR2 SYDVKM. V lost 2 bases and J 10 bases, leaving 12 bases between the germline ends. The CDR3 DNA follows: TGTGCCAGCAGTTTAGGGAGATTTGGGTCACCCCTCCACTTT. Translated, it gives CASSLGRFGSPLHF.

The chain has TRBV5-5 and TRBJ2-1; 11 bases align to TRBD2. Germline V CDR1 and CDR2: SGHKS, YYEKEE (reference sequence). The CDR3 has 16 amino acids. Trimming took 2 bases from V and 5 from J; bases not matched to a gene: 6. The CDR3 region is CASSFRLAGYNNEQFF. CDR3 DNA: TGTGCCAGCAGCTTTAGACTAGCGGGGTATAACAATGAGCAGTTCTTC.

J is TRBJ2-1 and V is TRBV7-9; TRBD2 is a possible D gene (6 bases). The CDR3 consists of 12 residues. Germline CDR1 SEHNR, CDR2 FQNEAQ (reference sequence). V was pared by 3 bases and J by 9 bases, with 9 bases between. The CDR3 loop reads CASSLNGGEQFF. The CDR3 nucleotides read TGTGCCAGCAGCTTGAACGGGGGTGAGCAGTTCTTC.

This CDR3 reads CASSLGTAQETQYF. DNA for the CDR3: TGTGCCAGCAGCTTGGGTACAGCCCAAGAGACCCAGTACTTC. V is TRBV5-4 and J is TRBJ2-5; D is unresolved. This CDR3 has 14 residues. The ends were cut back, 0 bases at V and 1 base at J, with 7 bases in the middle. The germline V gene has CDR1 SGHNT and CDR2 YYREEE (reference sequence).

This chain links TRBV29-1 with TRBJ2-2, with D perhaps TRBD2 (6 bases). The CDR3 covers 13 residues. Trimming cost V 2 bases and J 5 bases, with 9 bases left between them. Germline V gives CDR1 SQVTM, CDR2 ANQGSEA. CDR3 protein: CSVEMEGTGELFF. The CDR3 DNA sequence: TGCAGCGTTGAAATGGAGGGTACCGGGGAGCTGTTTTTT.

V is TRBV5-1 and J is TRBJ2-7; weak D call: TRBD1 (6 bases). V dropped 4 bases and J dropped 2 bases, with 13 bases sitting between them. There are 14 residues in the CDR3. Germline lookup yields CDR1 SGHRS and CDR2 YFSETQ. For the CDR3, the DNA is TGCGCCAGCAGCACCCCGACAGGTACCTACGAGCAGTACTTC. Protein product: CASSTPTGTYEQYF.

This chain connects TRBV19 to TRBJ1-2; TRBD1 aligns across 7 bases. Losses at the gene ends were 7 bases for V and 1 base for J; bases not matched to a gene: 9. From germline, CDR1 is LNHDA and CDR2 SQIVND (reference sequence). This CDR3 is 15 amino acids long. This chain's CDR3 is CASTTAWDSNYGYTF. CDR3 nucleotide sequence: TGTGCCAGTACCACTGCGTGGGACAGTAACTATGGCTACACCTTC.

This clone was observed a few times. The V gene is TRBV4-3, the J gene TRBJ2-5, with 8 bases identical to TRBD2. V shed 4 bases and J 5 bases; nucleotides not matched to a gene: 6. CDR1 is LGHNA, CDR2 YSLEER, per germline. This CDR3 spans 14 amino acids. This chain's CDR3 is CASSLRPGGETQYF. CDR3 sequence (DNA): TGCGCCAGCAGCCTACGGCCGGGGGGGGAGACCCAGTACTTC.

The V and J genes are TRBV3-1 (or the pseudogene TRBV3-2) and TRBJ1-2, with 8 bases that match TRBD1. The trim removed 3 bases at V and 4 bases at J, leaving 10 bases unmatched. Germline V gives CDR1 LGHDT, CDR2 YNNKEL (reference sequence). The CDR3 runs to 16 residues. CDR3 sequence (DNA): TGTGCCAGCAGCCATCCCCCCGGACAGGGATCCTATGGCTACACCTTC. It translates to CASSHPPGQGSYGYTF.

The rearrangement joins TRBV7-3 to TRBJ1-3; D is uncertain. Trimming left V 9 bases short and J 0 bases short, with 21 bases between. CDR1 and CDR2 from the germline V gene are SGHTA and FQGTGA. This CDR3 comprises 17 residues. The CDR3 sequence: CARIARDAPNSGNTIYF. The CDR3 bases are TGTGCCAGGATAGCTCGGGATGCACCTAACTCTGGAAACACCATATATTTT.

This clone was recorded a few times. V is TRBV4-1 and J is TRBJ2-1; tentative D call: TRBD1 (7 bases). This CDR3 comprises 17 residues. V gave up 0 bases and J gave up 7 bases, with 19 bases separating them. From germline, CDR1 is MGHRA and CDR2 YSYEKL. The CDR3 loop is CASSQDPARGVPNEQFF. As DNA, the CDR3 is TGCGCCAGCAGCCAAGATCCGGCCAGGGGGGTTCCGAATGAGCAGTTCTTC.

This chain connects TRBV7-9 to TRBJ2-3; 8 nucleotides align to TRBD2. CDR3 length: 14 residues. Trimming removed 6 bases from V and 2 bases from J; junction bases left unmatched: 4. Germline V gives CDR1 SEHNR, CDR2 FQNEAQ (reference sequence). For the CDR3, the DNA is TGTGCCAGCAGAAAACTAGCGGACACAGATACGCAGTATTTT. The encoded protein is CASRKLADTDTQYF.

The chain combines TRBV4-3 with TRBJ1-5; 9 nucleotides match TRBD1. From germline, CDR1 is LGHNA and CDR2 YSLEER. The CDR3 is made up of 14 amino acids. Unmatched junction bases numbered 4, after V lost 3 bases and J lost 7 bases. CDR3 sequence (DNA): TGCGCCAGCAGCCAGAGGACAGGGGAGCAGCCCCAGCATTTT. This gives the protein CASSQRTGEQPQHF.

The CDR3 coding sequence is TGTGCCAGCAGCTTTTTATCGGACAGAAACACCCAAGAGACCCAGTACTTC. Translated: CASSFLSDRNTQETQYF. This sequence joins TRBV11-2 and TRBJ2-5; D possibly corresponds to TRBD1 (6 bases). The CDR3 is made up of 17 amino acids. Germline lookup yields CDR1 SGHAT and CDR2 FQNNGV. Between the trimmed V and J ends, which lost 3 bases and 1 base, there was a span of 18 bases.

V gene TRBV5-6 combines with J gene TRBJ2-7; TRBD2 is a possible D gene (6 bases). V was clipped by 4 bases and J by 3 bases, with 14 bases between them. The CDR3 has 14 residues. The germline gives CDR1 SGHDT, CDR2 YYEEEE. The CDR3 nucleotides are TGTGCCAGCAGCGGGGGGAATAAACACTACGAGCAGTACTTC. Its protein is CASSGGNKHYEQYF.